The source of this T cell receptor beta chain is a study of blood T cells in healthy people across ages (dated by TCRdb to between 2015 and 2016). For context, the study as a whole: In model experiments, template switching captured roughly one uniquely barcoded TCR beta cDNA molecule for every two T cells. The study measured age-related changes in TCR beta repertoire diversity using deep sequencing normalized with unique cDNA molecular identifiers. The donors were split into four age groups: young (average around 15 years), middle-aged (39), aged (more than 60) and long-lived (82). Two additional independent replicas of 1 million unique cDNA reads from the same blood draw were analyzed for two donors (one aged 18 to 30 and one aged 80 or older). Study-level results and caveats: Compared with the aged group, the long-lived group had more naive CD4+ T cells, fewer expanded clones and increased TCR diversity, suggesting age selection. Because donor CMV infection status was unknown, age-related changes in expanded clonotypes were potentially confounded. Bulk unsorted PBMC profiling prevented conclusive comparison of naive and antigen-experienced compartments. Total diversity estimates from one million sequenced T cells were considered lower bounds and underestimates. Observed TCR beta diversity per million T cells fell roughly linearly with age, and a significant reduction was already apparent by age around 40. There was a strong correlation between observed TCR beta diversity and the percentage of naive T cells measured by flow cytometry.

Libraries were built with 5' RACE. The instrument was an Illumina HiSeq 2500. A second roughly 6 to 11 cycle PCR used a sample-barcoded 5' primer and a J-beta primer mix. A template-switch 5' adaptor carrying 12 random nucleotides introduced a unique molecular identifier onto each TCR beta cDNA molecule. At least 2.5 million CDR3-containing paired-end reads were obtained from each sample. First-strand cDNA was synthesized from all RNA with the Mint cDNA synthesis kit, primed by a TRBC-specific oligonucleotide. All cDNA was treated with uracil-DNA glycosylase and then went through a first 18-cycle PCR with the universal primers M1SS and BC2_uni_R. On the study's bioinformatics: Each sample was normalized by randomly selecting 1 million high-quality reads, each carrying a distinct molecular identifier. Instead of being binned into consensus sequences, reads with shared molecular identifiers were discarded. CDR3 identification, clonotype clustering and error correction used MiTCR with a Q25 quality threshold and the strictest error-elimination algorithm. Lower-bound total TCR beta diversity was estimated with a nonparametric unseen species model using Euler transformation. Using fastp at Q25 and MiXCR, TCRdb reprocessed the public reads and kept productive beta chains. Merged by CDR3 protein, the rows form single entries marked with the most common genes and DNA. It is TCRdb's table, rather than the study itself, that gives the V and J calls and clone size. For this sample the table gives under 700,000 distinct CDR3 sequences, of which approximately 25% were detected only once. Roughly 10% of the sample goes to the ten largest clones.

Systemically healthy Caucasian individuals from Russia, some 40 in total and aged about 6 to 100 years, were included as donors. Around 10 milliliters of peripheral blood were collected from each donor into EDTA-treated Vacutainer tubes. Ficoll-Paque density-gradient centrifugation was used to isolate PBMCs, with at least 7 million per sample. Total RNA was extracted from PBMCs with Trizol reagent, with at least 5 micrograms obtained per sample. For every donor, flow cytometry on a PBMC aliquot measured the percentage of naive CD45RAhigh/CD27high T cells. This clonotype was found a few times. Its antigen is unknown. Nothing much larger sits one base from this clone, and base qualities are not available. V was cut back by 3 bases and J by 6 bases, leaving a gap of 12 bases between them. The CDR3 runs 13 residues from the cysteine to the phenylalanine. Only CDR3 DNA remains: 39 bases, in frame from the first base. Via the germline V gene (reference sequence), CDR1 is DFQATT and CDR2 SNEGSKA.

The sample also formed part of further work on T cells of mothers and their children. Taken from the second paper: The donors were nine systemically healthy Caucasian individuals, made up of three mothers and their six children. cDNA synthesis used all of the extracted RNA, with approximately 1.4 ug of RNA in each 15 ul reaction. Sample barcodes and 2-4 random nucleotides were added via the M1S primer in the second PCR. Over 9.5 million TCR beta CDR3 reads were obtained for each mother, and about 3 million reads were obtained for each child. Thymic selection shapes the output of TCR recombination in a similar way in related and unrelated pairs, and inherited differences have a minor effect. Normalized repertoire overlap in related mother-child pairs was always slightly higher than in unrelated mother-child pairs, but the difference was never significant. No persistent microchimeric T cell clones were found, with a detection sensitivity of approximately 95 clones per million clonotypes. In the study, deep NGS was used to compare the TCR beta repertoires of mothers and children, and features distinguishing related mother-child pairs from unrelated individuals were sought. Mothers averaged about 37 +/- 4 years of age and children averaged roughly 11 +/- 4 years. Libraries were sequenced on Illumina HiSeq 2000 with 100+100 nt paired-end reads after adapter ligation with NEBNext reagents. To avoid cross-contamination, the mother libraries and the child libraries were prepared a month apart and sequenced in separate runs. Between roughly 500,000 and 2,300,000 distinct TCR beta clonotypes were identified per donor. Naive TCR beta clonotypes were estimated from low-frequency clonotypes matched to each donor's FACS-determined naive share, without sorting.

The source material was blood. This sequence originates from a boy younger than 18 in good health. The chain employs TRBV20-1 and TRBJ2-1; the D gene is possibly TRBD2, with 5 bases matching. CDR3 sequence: CSASTAAANEQFF. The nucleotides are TGCAGTGCTAGTACCGCAGCGGCCAATGAGCAGTTCTTC.